This T cell receptor beta chain was found in a study of early T cells in non-severe SARS-CoV-2 infection. Only a few counts were recorded for this clonotype. From the 5' RACE reads, TCRdb called clonotypes with MiXCR, one entry per CDR3 protein. This repertoire shows around 70,000 distinct CDR3 sequences, 12% found once; its top ten account for 3.5% to 5%. What was sequenced was whole blood. The sequence was obtained from an adult who was a healthcare worker with PCR-confirmed SARS-CoV-2 infection or an uninfected control (not recorded which).

CDR3 in amino acids: CASSLAGTGNYGYTF. The DNA for the CDR3 is TGTGCCAGCTCACTCGCCGGGACAGGGAACTATGGCTACACCTTC. This chain links TRBV18 with TRBJ1-2; 9 bases align to TRBD1. The CDR3 has 15 amino acids. Per germline, CDR1 KGHSH and CDR2 LQKENI. V lost 4 bases, J lost 2 bases, and 5 bases stayed unmatched.